The clone carrying this T cell receptor beta chain was observed a few times. Enrolled during active infection, Seattle patients were then followed longitudinally. Per germline, CDR1 LNHDA and CDR2 SQIVND (reference sequence). Trimming took 3 bases from V and 6 from J, leaving 12 bases between them. The CDR3 contains 14 residues. The sample originates from a study of blood T cell repertoires in COVID-19. About the research overall: The samples span acute and convalescent COVID-19 from the United States, Italy and Spain. Sample material is recorded as cDNA or gDNA derived from T cells, B-cell-depleted T cells, or PBMCs.

In the study's own analysis: Reference gene primer amplification gave nucleated cell count estimates. Assay: immunoSEQ multiplex PCR; the TCRdb copy retains only in-frame clones and omits some. V, J and clone size are taken as reported in that table, and D and trimming were inferred from the DNA itself. The repertoire holds 250,000 to 400,000 clones, with about nine tenths as singletons. This receptor was identified in a woman under 40 with COVID-19, enrolled during active disease. Sequencing was performed on peripheral blood. This chain uses TRBV19 with TRBJ1-5, with D perhaps matching TRBD1 (6 bases). This CDR3 is CASSMDSLFQPQHF. The CDR3 region has the DNA TGTGCCAGTAGTATGGACAGCCTCTTTCAGCCCCAGCATTTT.